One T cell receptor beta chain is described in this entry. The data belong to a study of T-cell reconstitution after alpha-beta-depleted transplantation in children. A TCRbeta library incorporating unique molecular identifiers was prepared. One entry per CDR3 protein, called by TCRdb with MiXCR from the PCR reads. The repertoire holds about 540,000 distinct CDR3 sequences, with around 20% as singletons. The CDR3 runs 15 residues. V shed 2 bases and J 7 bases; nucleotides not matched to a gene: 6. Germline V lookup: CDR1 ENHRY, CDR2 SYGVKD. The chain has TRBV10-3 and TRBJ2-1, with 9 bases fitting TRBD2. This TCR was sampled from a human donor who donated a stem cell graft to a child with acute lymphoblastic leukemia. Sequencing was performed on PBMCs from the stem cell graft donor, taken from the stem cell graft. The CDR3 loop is CAISEAGGGRNEQFF. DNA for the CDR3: TGTGCCATCAGTGAGGCGGGAGGGGGGAGGAATGAGCAGTTCTTC.